This T cell receptor beta chain was captured in a study of blood T cells in healthy people across ages. Study outcomes and limitations: Correlation between TCR beta diversity and naive T cell percentage was strong.

The authors ran a second PCR of about 6 to 12 cycles using a sample-barcoded 5' primer and a J-beta primer mix. TCRdb passed the 5' RACE reads through MiXCR, listing each CDR3 protein once. The sample lists fewer than 1 million distinct CDR3 sequences, roughly 44% occurring once. Roughly 10 milliliters was the volume of peripheral blood drawn from each donor. Isolation yielded PBMCs, at least 6.5 million per sample, in every case. Total RNA was extracted at no less than 6 micrograms per sample. As for this clonotype: Antigen specificity is unknown.

Trimming stripped 1 base from V and 2 bases from J, with 12 bases between. Germline loops: CDR1 DFQATT, CDR2 SNEGSKA (reference sequence). The CDR3 has 15 residues. The J gene is TRBJ2-1, the V gene TRBV20-1; tentative D call: TRBD1 (7 bases). Sequencing input: blood. This TCR derives from a man aged 55-75 years in good health. The CDR3 loop reads CSARGGTEAYNEQFF. The CDR3 nucleotides read TGCAGTGCTAGAGGCGGGACAGAGGCCTACAATGAGCAGTTCTTC.